This T cell receptor beta chain was sequenced for a study of shared clonotypes between healthy human individuals. Study details: Donor ages ranged 18 to 49 years: two women, a few men.

Sequenced by immunoSEQ multiplex PCR; TCRdb stores in-frame clones only, minus some. The sample carries 2 million to 3 million clones, more than 85% recorded once. Study observations and caveats: Clonotype sharing among the donors was expected to vary with sequencing depth.

CDR1 and CDR2 (germline): MNHEY, SVGAGI. CDR3 size: 15 residues. Trimming removed 0 bases at V and 4 bases at J, with 7 bases between. Concerning this clone: Antigen: not known. This sample includes further DNA sequences coding for the same CDR3.

The sequenced material came from naive CD4+ T cells from PBMCs. Described subset: CD45RA+ positively selected. J is TRBJ2-6 and V is TRBV6-5, with D possibly being TRBD1 or TRBD2 (5 bases each). This receptor was identified in a man aged 18 to 30 in good health. Some clones in this sample may be carry-over from other donors' samples. CDR3 sequence reads: CASSYSGTGANVLTF. The CDR3 coding sequence is TGTGCCAGCAGTTACTCAGGGACGGGGGCCAACGTCCTGACTTTC.